This TCR beta chain stems from a study of persistence of HIV-infected CD4 T cells. CDR1 and CDR2 from the germline V gene are SGHVS and FQNEAQ. This CDR3 comprises 13 residues. V was clipped by 3 bases and J by 4 bases, with 6 bases between them. With respect to this clone: Its matching antigen is unknown.

This nonspecific control used anti-CD3/anti-CD28 bead stimulation of CD4+ T cells. Responding CD4+ T cells were sorted by upregulation of both CD40 ligand and CD69. Suppressive ART was started during chronic HIV-1 infection in these adults. The libraries were made with immunoSEQ version 4 in survey mode. Method: immunoSEQ multiplex PCR; TCRdb's copy keeps in-frame clones and lacks some. Found here are roughly 43,000 clones, roughly 90% of them singletons; the top ten hold 0.85% to 1.3%. Study findings and constraints: Compared with CD3/CD28-stimulated cells, CMV- and Gag-responding cells showed lower TCRbeta richness.

This rearrangement joins TRBV7-8 to TRBJ1-4; D not resolved. The clonotype was recovered from an adult man with HIV who was CMV-seropositive. Sample: CD4+ T cells sorted from PBMCs after approximately 18-hour stimulation, taken from a patient who received antiretroviral therapy. The CDR3 loop reads CASSFNYNEKLFF. The CDR3 bases are TGTGCCAGCAGCTTTAATTATAATGAAAAACTGTTTTTT. The whole variable domain, filled in from reference TRBV7-8 and TRBJ1-4, reads GAGVSQSPRYKVAKRGQDVALRCDPISGHVSLFWYQQALGQGPEFLTYFQNEAQLDKSGLPSDRFFAERPEGSVSTLKIQRTQQEDSAVYLCASSFNYNEKLFFGSGTQLSVL.